The 15 T cell receptor beta chains listed next were all sequenced from one sample in a study of T cell clonotyping in hematopoietic cell transplantation. Assay used: immunoSEQ multiplex PCR; TCRdb lists only in-frame clones, some missing. The table shows 20,000 or so clones, with roughly 84% occurring only once. Sequencing was performed on peripheral blood mononuclear cells. The origin of the receptors is a man between 60 and 75 years old in good health. Some clones in this sample may be carry-over from other donors' samples.

V gene TRBV25-1 combines with J gene TRBJ1-2; D call uncertain. Germline assignment: CDR1 MGHDK and CDR2 SYGVNS. There are 15 residues in the CDR3. The V and J ends lost 4 bases and 7 bases respectively, with 19 bases between them. Written as DNA, the CDR3 is TGTGCCAGCAGTGGTCCCATCGCTCATAGGTCTGGCTACACCTTC. This sequence encodes CASSGPIAHRSGYTF.

The chain uses TRBV27 and TRBJ2-1; TRBD2 agrees at 9 bases. J was trimmed by 7 bases and V by 2 bases; bases with no gene match: 6. This CDR3 is built from 15 residues. Germline lookup yields CDR1 MNHEY and CDR2 SMNVEV (reference sequence). This chain's CDR3 is CASSLVSGSFNEQFF. The DNA for the CDR3 is TGTGCCAGCAGTTTAGTTAGCGGGAGTTTTAATGAGCAGTTCTTC.

The chain links TRBV19 to TRBJ2-4, with TRBD2 identical over 9 bases. V trimming: 4 bases; J trimming: 6 bases; junction bases outside the gene matches: 22. Germline loops: CDR1 LNHDA, CDR2 SQIVND (reference sequence). The CDR3 totals 20 residues. CDR3 sequence reads: CASSKLHFSGGSSGGNIQYF. The CDR3 region has the DNA TGTGCCAGTAGTAAATTACATTTCAGCGGGGGGTCATCTGGGGGAAACATTCAGTACTTC.

With respect to this clone: One end of the junction varies from germline; a read error may be responsible. J is TRBJ2-7 and V is TRBV5-1; D is possibly TRBD1 or TRBD2 (5 bases each). Germline V gene lookup returns CDR1 SGHRS and CDR2 YFSETQ. The CDR3 runs to 13 residues. The CDR3 loop reads CASSFAGTTYADF. The CDR3 DNA reads TGCGCCAGCAGCTTCGCCGGGACCACCTATGCAGACTTC.

The rearrangement uses TRBV30 and TRBJ2-2; D gene ambiguous. Germline V gene sequence: CDR1 GTSNPN, CDR2 SVGIG (reference sequence). V was pared by 0 bases and J by 7 bases, with 18 bases between. The CDR3 is 16 amino acids. The CDR3 nucleotides are TGTGCCTGGAGTGTACGGTCAGGCCAGCTAAACGGGGAGCTGTTTTTT. Its protein product is CAWSVRSGQLNGELFF.

The chain combines TRBV5-1 with TRBJ1-5; TRBD1 is a possible D gene (6 bases). There are 13 residues in the CDR3. V shed 3 bases and J shed 5 bases, with 9 bases lying between them. The germline CDR1 and CDR2 sequences are SGHRS and YFSETQ. This chain's CDR3 is CASSWGADQPQHF. CDR3 bases: TGCGCCAGCAGCTGGGGGGCGGATCAGCCCCAGCATTTT. The full variable domain, rest sourced from reference TRBV5-1 and TRBJ1-5, is KAGVTQTPRYLIKTRGQQVTLSCSPISGHRSVSWYQQTPGQGLQFLFEYFSETQRNKGNFPGRFSGRQFSNSRSEMNVSTLELGDSALYLCASSWGADQPQHFGDGTRLSIL.

The rearrangement uses TRBV30 and TRBJ2-7; perhaps TRBD1 as D (7 bases). Trimming cost V 1 base and J 9 bases, with 13 bases left between them. CDR1 and CDR2 (germline): GTSNPN, SVGIG (reference sequence). The CDR3 covers 12 residues. CDR3 region: CAWSAGGLGQYF. The CDR3 DNA reads as TGTGCCTGGAGTGCAGGGGGGCTCGGGCAGTACTTC.

This clone was recorded once. The chain links TRBV9 to TRBJ2-1; 10 bases are a match to TRBD2. V lost 3 bases, J lost 3 bases, and 3 bases stayed unmatched. Per germline, CDR1 SGDLS and CDR2 YYNGEE. CDR3 length: 15 amino acids. Written as DNA, the CDR3 is TGTGCCAGCAGCGGAGGACTAGCGGACTACAATGAGCAGTTCTTC. Translation gives CASSGGLADYNEQFF.

This chain uses TRBV7-2 with TRBJ2-3; D unclear. V lost 5 bases and J lost 8, with 11 bases in between. CDR3 length: 12 residues. Germline V gives CDR1 SGHTA, CDR2 FQGNSA. The CDR3 DNA reads TGTGCCAGCAGCCTTACTCCGGGTACGCAGTATTTT. Amino acids: CASSLTPGTQYF.

The rearrangement uses TRBV19 and TRBJ2-5; 7 bases are shared with TRBD2. This CDR3 has 17 residues. The germline gives CDR1 LNHDA, CDR2 SQIVND (reference sequence). Unmatched junction bases numbered 15, after V lost 1 base and J lost 7 bases. The CDR3 spells CASSIGSGNSPVATQYF. The CDR3 DNA reads as TGTGCCAGTAGTATAGGCAGCGGGAACAGCCCCGTCGCGACCCAGTACTTC. Supplemented by reference TRBV19 and TRBJ2-5, the full variable domain reads DGGITQSPKYLFRKEGQNVTLSCEQNLNHDAMYWYRQDPGQGLRLIYYSQIVNDFQKGDIAEGYSVSREKKESFPLTVTSAQKNPTAFYLCASSIGSGNSPVATQYFGPGTRLLVL.

The chain carries TRBV10-3 and TRBJ1-1, with D maybe TRBD1 (5 bases). Germline V gene data show CDR1 as ENHRY and CDR2 as SYGVKD. Trimming left V 3 bases short and J 0 bases short, with 8 bases between. The CDR3 has 14 amino acids. The CDR3 protein is CAISESRVNTEAFF. Written as DNA, the CDR3 is TGTGCCATCAGTGAAAGCAGGGTGAACACTGAAGCTTTCTTT.

J is TRBJ1-2 and V is TRBV19, with 9 bases aligning to TRBD1. Per germline, CDR1 LNHDA and CDR2 SQIVND (reference sequence). The CDR3 is 15 residues long. V shed 6 bases, J shed 4 bases, and the junction held 9 bases outside the gene matches. The DNA for the CDR3 is TGTGCCAGTAGATCACAGGGGGCGCGGAGCTATGGCTACACCTTC. This gives the protein CASRSQGARSYGYTF.

The chain combines TRBV2 with TRBJ2-1, with TRBD2 matching over 8 bases. Germline CDR1 SNHLY, CDR2 FYNNEI. Germline trimming cut 2 bases from V and 4 bases from J; bases unmatched to any gene: 4. The CDR3 contains 15 residues. CDR3 DNA sequence: TGTGCCAGCAGTGAAAATAGCGGGGCTTACAATGAGCAGTTCTTC. Translated: CASSENSGAYNEQFF.

The rearrangement joins TRBV2 to TRBJ2-6; D gene ambiguous. Trimming removed 6 bases from V and 2 bases from J, with 5 bases in between. The CDR3 consists of 13 residues. The V gene's germline CDR1 is SNHLY and CDR2 FYNNEI. The CDR3 here is CASRVAGANVLTF. The CDR3 nucleotides read TGTGCCAGCAGGGTGGCTGGGGCCAACGTCCTGACTTTC.

V gene TRBV7-8 combines with J gene TRBJ1-2; D remains unclear. This CDR3 comprises 12 residues. V was shortened by 5 bases and J by 3 bases, with 7 bases between the two germline ends. Germline assignment: CDR1 SGHVS and CDR2 FQNEAQ. The CDR3 region has the DNA TGTGCCAGCAGCAATCAGGACTATGGCTACACCTTC. This translates into CASSNQDYGYTF.